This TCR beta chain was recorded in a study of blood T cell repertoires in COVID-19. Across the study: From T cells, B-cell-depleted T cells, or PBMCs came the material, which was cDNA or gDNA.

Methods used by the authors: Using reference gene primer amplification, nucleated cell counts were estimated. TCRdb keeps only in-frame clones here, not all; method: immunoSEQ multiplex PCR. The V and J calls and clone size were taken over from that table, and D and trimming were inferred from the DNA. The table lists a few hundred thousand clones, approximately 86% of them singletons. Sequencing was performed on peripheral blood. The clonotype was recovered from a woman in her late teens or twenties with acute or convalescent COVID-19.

CDR3 nucleotide sequence: TGTGCCAGCACCATCCTCCGGGACAGGGTAGATGAGCAGTTCTTC. This sequence encodes CASTILRDRVDEQFF. The V gene is TRBV5-4, the J gene TRBJ2-1; 9 positions match TRBD1. The trim removed 6 bases at V and 8 bases at J, leaving 12 bases unmatched. This CDR3 has 15 residues. Looked up from germline, CDR1 is SGHNT and CDR2 is YYREEE (reference sequence).